This section outlines one TCR beta chain sequence together with its context. The antigen is not known. One entry per CDR3 protein results from TCRdb running MiXCR on the RT-PCR reads. This sample has fewer than 700,000 distinct CDR3 sequences, with 10% to 15% found just once. Germline V CDR1 and CDR2: SGHRS, YFSETQ. V lost 0 bases and J 6 bases, leaving 16 bases between the germline ends. CDR3 length equals 16 residues. This entry belongs to a study of response to subunit inactivated influenza vaccine. Study findings and constraints: The authors offered the suggestion that each seasonal influenza vaccination recruits few new T cells.

The source of this sequence is a middle-aged man who received an inactivated influenza vaccine. The sequencing used PBMCs from blood, collected more than 35 days after vaccination. The chain recombines TRBV5-1 with TRBJ2-1; possible D gene TRBD2, 5 bases. CDR3 amino acids: CASSLAAGLAFNEQFF. The CDR3 nucleotides read TGCGCCAGCAGCTTGGCCGCGGGTCTTGCATTCAATGAGCAGTTCTTC.